There are a few counts of the clone carrying this T cell receptor beta chain. Its antigen is not known. Profiling relied on immunoSEQ multiplex PCR, and the TCRdb table lists in-frame clones only, not all of them. The table shows about 120,000 clones, with 70% to 90% occurring only once. Germline CDR1 and CDR2: MNHEY and SVGAGI. Trimming cost V 6 bases and J 0 bases; bases outside gene matches: 5. CDR3 length equals 15 residues. The sample comes from a study of cytomegalovirus exposure and HLA in healthy donors. Broader study findings: Researchers catalogued about 160 TCR beta chains as cytomegalovirus-associated. In a later analysis, first-cohort TCR clusters were found to tend to co-occur in the approximately 120 validation repertoires.

V usage is TRBV6-5 and J usage is TRBJ1-5; 7 nucleotides align to TRBD1. The sample comprised PBMCs. This sequence originates from a man aged 18-30 years in good health and CMV-seronegative. The CDR3 DNA is TGTGCCAGCAGCAGGGGACAGTATAGCAATCAGCCCCAGCATTTT. Amino acid sequence: CASSRGQYSNQPQHF.